These 15 T cell receptor beta chains originate from one sample sequenced in a study of blood T cell repertoires in COVID-19. TCRdb's table, derived via immunoSEQ multiplex PCR, lists solely in-frame clones and lacks some. The sample records about 220,000 clones, 80% being singletons. The sequenced sample consisted of peripheral blood. These receptor sequences come from a human donor in a cohort sampled during active COVID-19.

This rearrangement joins TRBV19 to TRBJ1-5; possible D gene TRBD1, 5 bases. Germline V lookup: CDR1 LNHDA, CDR2 SQIVND (reference sequence). Between the trimmed V and J ends, which lost 7 bases and 1 base, there was a span of 14 bases. The CDR3 extends over 15 amino acids. CDR3 in DNA: TGTGCCAGTACATCTTGGGGGGGGAGCAATCAGCCCCAGCATTTT. Translating gives CASTSWGGSNQPQHF.

This clone was counted between two and nine times. V and J are TRBV9 and TRBJ2-7; a weak D match, TRBD2 (5 bases). Germline V gene lookup returns CDR1 SGDLS and CDR2 YYNGEE. The CDR3 is made up of 15 amino acids. V lost 0 bases and J lost 7, with 17 bases in between. This CDR3 reads CASSVATGIFGEQYF. In nucleotides, the CDR3 is TGTGCCAGCAGCGTAGCTACCGGGATATTTGGGGAGCAGTACTTC.

The chain has TRBV15 and TRBJ1-6; TRBD1 is a possible D gene (6 bases). The germline V and J ends were trimmed by 0 bases and 9 bases, with 12 bases remaining between them. CDR1 and CDR2 (germline): LNHNV, YYDKDF (reference sequence). This CDR3 contains 15 residues. Written as DNA, the CDR3 is TGTGCCACCAGCAGAGATCCGGGGGGCGGTTCACCCCTCCACTTT. Its translation: CATSRDPGGGSPLHF.

This clone was counted a few times. CDR3 sequence reads: CASSSRTEPLYGYTF. In nucleotides, the CDR3 is TGTGCCAGCAGCTCCAGGACAGAGCCCCTCTATGGCTACACCTTC. The chain recombines TRBV5-4 with TRBJ1-2; TRBD1 might be the D (6 bases). The CDR3 loop spans 15 amino acids. Trimming left V 3 bases short and J 4 bases short, with 16 bases between. Germline V lookup: CDR1 SGHNT, CDR2 YYREEE (reference sequence).

This clone showed up just a few times. The chain is built from TRBV15 and TRBJ1-5; D is uncertain. The CDR3 runs 15 residues. The germline V and J ends were trimmed by 6 bases and 6 bases, with 18 bases remaining between them. CDR1 is LNHNV and CDR2 is YYDKDF in the germline V gene (reference sequence). As DNA, the CDR3 is TGTGCCACCAGTAGTGTCCAGCGGGGAAGTCAGCCCCAGCATTTT. As protein: CATSSVQRGSQPQHF.

V gene TRBV24-1 combines with J gene TRBJ2-3, with D maybe TRBD1 (6 bases). The germline gives CDR1 KGHDR, CDR2 SFDVKD. Trimming stripped 9 bases from V and 2 bases from J, with 11 bases between. This CDR3 spans 13 amino acids. The CDR3 loop is CATDRSNTDTQYF. The CDR3 DNA is TGTGCCACCGACAGGAGCAACACAGATACGCAGTATTTT.

The chain joins TRBV2 to TRBJ1-4; D is unresolved. V was trimmed by 6 bases and J by 7 bases, leaving 12 bases between them. The CDR3 contains 13 residues. The germline V gene has CDR1 SNHLY and CDR2 FYNNEI. Here the CDR3 reads CASRGVRLEKLFF. The DNA for the CDR3 is TGTGCCAGCAGGGGCGTAAGGCTTGAAAAACTGTTTTTT.

In this sample, this clone turned up a few times. V usage is TRBV7-9 and J usage is TRBJ2-1; 8 bases match TRBD1. The CDR3 is made up of 15 amino acids. Germline-derived CDR1 and CDR2 are SEHNR and FQNEAQ (reference sequence). V dropped 1 base and J dropped 4; count of bases not matched to a gene: 3. This chain's CDR3 is CASSLGTGRYNEQFF. For the CDR3, the DNA is TGTGCCAGCAGCTTAGGGACAGGGCGGTACAATGAGCAGTTCTTC.

As DNA, the CDR3 is TGTGCCAGCAGTTGGGACAGGGATCAGCCCCAGCATTTT. Its translation is CASSWDRDQPQHF. The rearrangement uses TRBV12-3 or TRBV12-4 and TRBJ1-5, with TRBD1 identical over 9 bases. V gave up 4 bases and J gave up 5 bases; unmatched junction bases: 0. The CDR3 has 13 amino acids.

The gene calls are TRBV7-8 and TRBJ1-1; tentatively, D is TRBD1 (5 bases). The V gene lost 5 bases and the J gene lost 4 bases, with 17 bases spanning the gap. Per germline, CDR1 SGHVS and CDR2 FQNEAQ. The CDR3 runs to 15 residues. The CDR3 reads CASSPHILGGTEAFF. Written as DNA, the CDR3 is TGTGCCAGCAGCCCCCATATTCTGGGGGGCACTGAAGCTTTCTTT.

The J gene is TRBJ1-3, the V gene TRBV3-1 (or the pseudogene TRBV3-2), with D possibly matching TRBD1 (6 bases). The CDR3 contains 17 residues. The V gene's germline CDR1 is LGHDT and CDR2 YNNKEL (reference sequence). Trimming stripped 4 bases from V and 6 bases from J, with 22 bases between. Here the CDR3 DNA reads TGTGCCAGCAGCCCGTACCCCTTACAGGGCGAGGAAAACACCATATATTTT. It encodes CASSPYPLQGEENTIYF.

This chain connects TRBV19 to TRBJ2-5; tentative D call: TRBD2 (6 bases). The CDR3 totals 13 residues. Trimming took 5 bases from V and 5 from J, leaving 12 bases between them. CDR1 and CDR2 from the germline V gene are LNHDA and SQIVND (reference sequence). CDR3 amino acids: CASSYSGGETQYF. CDR3 sequence (DNA): TGTGCCAGTAGTTACAGCGGAGGGGAGACCCAGTACTTC.

The rearrangement joins TRBV4-1 to TRBJ2-7; 7 bases are a match to TRBD2. The trim removed 1 base at V and 7 bases at J, leaving 10 bases unmatched. Germline V CDR1 and CDR2: MGHRA, YSYEKL. The CDR3 is 15 amino acids. CDR3 amino acids: CASSQGWEGQPEQYF. DNA of the CDR3: TGCGCCAGCAGCCAAGGATGGGAGGGCCAACCTGAGCAGTACTTC.

The rearrangement links TRBV24-1 to TRBJ2-5, with D possibly TRBD1 on 6 matching bases. V lost 4 bases and J 4 bases, leaving 12 bases between the germline ends. Germline CDR1 reads KGHDR; CDR2 reads SFDVKD. The CDR3 contains 14 residues. CDR3 DNA: TGTGCCACCAGTGACCCCGGGACAATAGAGACCCAGTACTTC. Translated: CATSDPGTIETQYF.

The V gene is TRBV2, the J gene TRBJ1-2; D remains unclear. Deletions cut 1 base from V and 12 bases from J, with 15 bases between. This CDR3 contains 13 residues. CDR1 SNHLY and CDR2 FYNNEI come from the germline V gene. CDR3 nucleotide sequence: TGTGCCAGCAGTGAAGAGACACGGCGTGACAACACCTTC. It yields the protein CASSEETRRDNTF. The full variable domain, in which reference TRBV2 and TRBJ1-2 provide the parts outside the CDR3, is EPEVTQTPSHQVTQMGQEVILRCVPISNHLYFYWYRQILGQKVEFLVSFYNNEISEKSEIFDDQFSVERPDGSNFTLKIRSTKLEDSAMYFCASSEETRRDNTFGSGTRLTVV.